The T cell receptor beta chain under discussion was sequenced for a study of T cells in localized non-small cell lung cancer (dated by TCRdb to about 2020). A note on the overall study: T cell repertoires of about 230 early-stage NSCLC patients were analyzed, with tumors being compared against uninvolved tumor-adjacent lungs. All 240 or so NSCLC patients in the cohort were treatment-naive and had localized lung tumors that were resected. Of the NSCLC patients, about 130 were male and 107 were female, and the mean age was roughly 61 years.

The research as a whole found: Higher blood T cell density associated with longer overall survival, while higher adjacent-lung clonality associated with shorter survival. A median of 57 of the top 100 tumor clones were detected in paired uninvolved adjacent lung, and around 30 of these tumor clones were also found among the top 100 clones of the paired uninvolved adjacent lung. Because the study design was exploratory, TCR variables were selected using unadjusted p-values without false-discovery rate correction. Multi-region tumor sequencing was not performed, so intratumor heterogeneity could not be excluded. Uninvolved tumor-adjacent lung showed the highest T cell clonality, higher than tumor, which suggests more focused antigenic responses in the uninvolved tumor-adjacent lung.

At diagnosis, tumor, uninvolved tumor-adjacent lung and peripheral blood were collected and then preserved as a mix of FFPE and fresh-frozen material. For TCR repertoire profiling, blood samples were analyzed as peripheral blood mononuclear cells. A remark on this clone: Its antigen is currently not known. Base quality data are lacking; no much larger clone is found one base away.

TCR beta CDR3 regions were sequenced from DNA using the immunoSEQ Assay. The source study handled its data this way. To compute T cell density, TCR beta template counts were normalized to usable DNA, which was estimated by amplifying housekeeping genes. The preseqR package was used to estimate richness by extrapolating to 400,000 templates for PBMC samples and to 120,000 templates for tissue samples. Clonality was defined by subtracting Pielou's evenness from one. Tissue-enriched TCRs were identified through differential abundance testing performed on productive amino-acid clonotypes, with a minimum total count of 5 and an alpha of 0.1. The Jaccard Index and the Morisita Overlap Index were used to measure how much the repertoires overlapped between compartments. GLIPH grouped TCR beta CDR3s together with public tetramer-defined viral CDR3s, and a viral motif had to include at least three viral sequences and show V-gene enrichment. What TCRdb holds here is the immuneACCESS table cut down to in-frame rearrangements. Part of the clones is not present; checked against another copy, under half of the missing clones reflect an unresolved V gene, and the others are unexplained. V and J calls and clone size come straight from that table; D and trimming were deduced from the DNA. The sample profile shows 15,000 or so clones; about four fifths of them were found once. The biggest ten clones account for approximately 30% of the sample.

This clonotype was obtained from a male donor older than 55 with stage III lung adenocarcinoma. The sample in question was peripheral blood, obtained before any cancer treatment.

The CDR3 region has the sequence CASRSFIEHTEAFF. The DNA sequence reads TGTGCCAGCAGGTCGTTCATTGAACACACTGAAGCTTTCTTT. Rearrangement joined TRBV6-9 to TRBJ1-1; too little of a D gene remains to name it. The germline V gene encodes CDR1 MNHGY and CDR2 SVAAGI. The CDR3 runs 14 amino acids, cysteine and phenylalanine included. The read is trimmed to its CDR3 DNA, 42 bases read in frame from base 1. The V end loses 6 bases and the J end loses 3 bases, and a stretch of 14 bases separates them.